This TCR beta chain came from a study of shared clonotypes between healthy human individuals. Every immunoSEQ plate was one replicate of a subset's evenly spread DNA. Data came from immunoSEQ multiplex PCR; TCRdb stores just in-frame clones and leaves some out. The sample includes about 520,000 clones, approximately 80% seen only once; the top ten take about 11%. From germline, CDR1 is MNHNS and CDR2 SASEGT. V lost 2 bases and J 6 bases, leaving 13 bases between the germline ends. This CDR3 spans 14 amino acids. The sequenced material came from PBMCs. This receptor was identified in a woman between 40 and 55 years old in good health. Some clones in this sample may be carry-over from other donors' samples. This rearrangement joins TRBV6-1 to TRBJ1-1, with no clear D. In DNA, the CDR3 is TGTGCCAGCAGTGAAAATACCGGGAGCGCTGAAGCTTTCTTT. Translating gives CASSENTGSAEAFF.